Shown below are 4 T cell receptor beta chains from a single sample sequenced in a study of shared clonotypes between healthy human individuals. Produced via immunoSEQ multiplex PCR; TCRdb's table is partial and in-frame only. The sample includes roughly 1.4 million clones, less than 99% of them seen just once. Material for sequencing was naive CD4+ T cells sorted from blood. Regarding subset: CD45RA+ positively selected. These TCRs come from a man aged 30-40 years in good health.

The CDR3: CASSLDLAGDNYEQYF. As DNA, the CDR3 is TGCGCCAGCAGCTTGGATCTAGCGGGAGATAACTACGAGCAGTACTTC. The rearrangement joins TRBV5-1 to TRBJ2-7; 10 bases match TRBD2. The CDR3 has 16 amino acids. CDR1 and CDR2 from the germline V gene are SGHRS and YFSETQ. Losses at the gene ends were 0 bases for V and 3 bases for J; bases not matched to a gene: 6.

V and J are TRBV5-4 and TRBJ2-1; D is undetermined. This CDR3 is built from 16 residues. Germline CDR1 and CDR2: SGHNT and YYREEE (reference sequence). V was pared by 0 bases and J by 8 bases, with 18 bases between. CDR3 sequence reads: CASSLAFRSKRDEQFF. The CDR3 DNA sequence: TGTGCCAGCAGCTTGGCCTTCAGGTCGAAAAGGGATGAGCAGTTCTTC.

CDR3 protein: CASSPTSSDTQYF. The CDR3 DNA reads as TGCGCCAGCAGTCCAACTAGTTCAGATACGCAGTATTTT. The gene calls are TRBV10-1 and TRBJ2-3; weak D call: TRBD2 (5 bases). Germline CDR1 is WNHNN and CDR2 is SYGVQD (reference sequence). V was shortened by 5 bases and J by 4 bases, with 10 bases between the two germline ends. The CDR3 runs 13 residues.

The chain is built from TRBV2 and TRBJ2-5, with D maybe TRBD2 (6 bases). Germline CDR1 and CDR2: SNHLY and FYNNEI. This CDR3 is built from 14 residues. Deletions cut 3 bases from V and 3 bases from J, with 11 bases between. Here the CDR3 DNA reads TGTGCCAGCAGTGAGAACTCGGGGGAAGAGACCCAGTACTTC. Its protein is CASSENSGEETQYF. Variable domain in full (rest from reference TRBV2 and TRBJ2-5): EPEVTQTPSHQVTQMGQEVILRCVPISNHLYFYWYRQILGQKVEFLVSFYNNEISEKSEIFDDQFSVERPDGSNFTLKIRSTKLEDSAMYFCASSENSGEETQYFGPGTRLLVL.